Included here is one T cell receptor (beta chain) sequence, with context. What this receptor recognizes is not known. No clone much larger than this one lies a single base away; base qualities are absent. This specimen belongs to a study of T cells in Graves' hyperthyroidism and ophthalmopathy (dated by TCRdb to between 2018 and 2020). About the investigation overall: Peripheral blood samples were taken at the time of initial diagnosis, prior to any treatment. A discovery cohort of about 100 patients, approximately 45 with Graves' ophthalmopathy and 55 to 60 with stable Graves' hyperthyroidism, was used to find distinguishing TCR V-J signatures. An independent validation cohort of under 20 hyperthyroidism patients and about 16 patients who later progressed to ophthalmopathy tested prospective prediction of ophthalmopathy. The roughly 100 discovery patients were randomly split 7:3 into training and test sets. In over five Graves' hyperthyroidism patients, the study also compared T-cell repertoires from thyroid tissue with T-cell repertoires from blood. Once sampling was done, hyperthyroidism patients were given methimazole at a starting dose of 30 mg daily, whereas ophthalmopathy patients were given high-dose intravenous methylprednisolone. According to the paper, TCR Vbeta CDR3 sequencing was carried out on some 140 peripheral blood samples, which came from 40 to 45 ophthalmopathy, approximately 78 hyperthyroidism and some 17 progressor patients. What the research found in general, with its limitations: No statistical method was used to fix the sample size in advance, and group allocation was not hidden from the investigators. In cross-validation, a model built on a 13 V-J signature told ophthalmopathy apart from stable hyperthyroidism with 87.88% sensitivity and roughly 82% specificity, and in testing the same model reached 80%/75%. Most expanded thyroid clonotypes (frequency above 0.001) were also detected in blood, a finding suggesting that blood repertoires may reflect thyroid immune responses. In validation, the model predicted progression to ophthalmopathy a median of roughly 6.5 months before onset, with approximately 70% sensitivity and about 75% specificity.

The TCR beta CDR3 regions were amplified from the RNA transcripts. For the first round of RT-PCR on the TCR CDR3, the HTBI primer set was used together with the Qiagen OneStep RT-PCR kit. Libraries were constructed in a second round of multiplex PCR, after which size selection and purification were performed. The libraries were sequenced on an Illumina HiSeq2000 using paired-end 100 bp reads. The authors processed their data as follows. SOAPnuke was used to process the raw data, with reads discarded if the reads contained adapters or uncalled bases, had a mean Phred below 15, or lacked an exact constant-primer or identifier match. COPE v1.2.5 was used to merge the high-quality paired reads, and each unique nucleotide sequence was defined as a clonotype. MiTCR v1.1 was used to align clonotypes to the IMGT TRBV, TRBD and TRBJ reference segments. Only V-J combinations with frequency above 0.0001, covering 99.2% of repertoires, were analysed. A TCS score was defined as the ratio of F50 (clonal expansion) to E x V (chaos), with BLOSUM62-based TCRdist applied between CDR3 peptides within each V-J. Welch's t-statistics and random forest reduced roughly 530 V-J features to some 14, which were used in a naive Bayes classifier (R e1071). In TCRdb, the public reads were trimmed at Q25 with fastp and aligned with MiXCR, with productive beta chains retained. For every CDR3 protein sequence, its rows merge into one entry that carries the most common genes and DNA. The V and J calls reflect TCRdb's pipeline rather than the authors' work. This sample is represented by 700,000 or so distinct CDR3 sequences; approximately 14% of them were singletons. Of the sample, under 15% is held by the ten largest clones.

CDR3 length: 16 amino acids, cysteine to phenylalanine. Solely the CDR3 DNA is kept, with 48 bases framed from the first base. V is shortened by 2 bases, J by 5 bases, and the region joining them spans 16 bases. In the ophthalmopathy patients, disease was moderately to severely active, with a Clinical Activity Score of 3 or more, a NOSPECS grade of 4 or more, and a duration of less than 3 months. Patients with uncontrolled infections, other autoimmune diseases, pregnancy or lactation were excluded. Diagnoses were established on the basis of clinical symptoms, serum thyroxine and TRAb, thyroid ultrasound, and orbital computed tomography. PBMCs were isolated from 8 to 10 ml of fresh peripheral blood by Ficoll-Paque density gradient centrifugation. Total RNA was extracted using Trizol reagent, and RNA quality was assessed on an Agilent 2100 Bioanalyzer.

The sequence joins TRBV12-3 or TRBV12-4 to TRBJ1-5, with the D segment identity uncertain. Sequenced input: blood. This receptor was identified in a woman aged 50 to 60 with Graves' ophthalmopathy. The CDR3 has the sequence CASSLTASLNHQPQHF. The bases read TGTGCCAGCAGTTTAACGGCCAGTTTGAATCATCAGCCCCAGCATTTT.